This entry concerns a single T cell receptor beta chain. No antigen is known for it. Trimming cost V 2 bases and J 2 bases; bases outside gene matches: 9. The CDR3 covers 16 residues. Germline CDR1 and CDR2: MNHEY and SMNVEV (reference sequence). The data originate from a study of cytotoxic CD8 clonotypes in ibrutinib-treated CLL. Study-wide findings and caveats: There were differences in sampling times between sustained-remission and progressing patients.

Clones were read by immunoSEQ multiplex PCR, and TCRdb kept only the in-frame ones, dropping some. The sample has about 140,000 clones, 75% to 95% seen once. The sample consisted of PBMCs, taken after 12 months of ibrutinib treatment. This chain uses TRBV27 with TRBJ2-7; TRBD2 aligns across 7 bases. This receptor was identified in a human donor with chronic lymphocytic leukemia. The CDR3 loop is CASSLMGTTITYEQYF. CDR3 nucleotide sequence: TGTGCCAGCAGTTTAATGGGGACTACTATCACCTACGAGCAGTACTTC.